Below, 22 T cell receptor beta chains from the same sample are listed, as sequenced in a study of cytomegalovirus exposure and HLA in healthy donors. 13 Jbeta primers and 60 Vbeta primers were used for the PCR. Assay: immunoSEQ multiplex PCR; the TCRdb copy retains only in-frame clones and omits some. The sample includes some 110,000 clones. The sequencing sample was made of PBMCs. These receptors all stem from a man aged 35 to 55 in good health and CMV-seropositive.

The CDR3 spells CASSNYRGLNQPQHF. The CDR3 DNA is TGTGCCAGTAGTAACTACAGGGGGTTAAATCAGCCCCAGCATTTT. The chain couples TRBV19 to TRBJ1-5; the match to TRBD1 covers 8 bases. Per the germline V gene, CDR1 is LNHDA and CDR2 is SQIVND (reference sequence). The CDR3 runs to 15 residues. V lost 4 bases to trimming and J lost 4 bases; unmatched junction nucleotides: 6.

The V call is TRBV5-8, the J call TRBJ1-3; D unclear. V lost 4 bases to trimming and J lost 0 bases, with 11 bases between them. Germline V lookup: CDR1 SGHTS, CDR2 YDEGEE. The CDR3 has 15 residues. The CDR3 sequence: CASSLGLLSGNTIYF. CDR3 DNA: TGTGCCAGCAGCCTCGGACTCCTCTCTGGAAACACCATATATTTT. Full variable domain (rest looked up from reference TRBV5-8 and TRBJ1-3): EAGVTQSPTHLIKTRGQQATLRCSPISGHTSVYWYQQALGLGLQFLLWYDEGEERNRGNFPPRFSGRQFPNYSSELNVNALELEDSALYLCASSLGLLSGNTIYFGEGSWLTVV.

The chain combines TRBV7-2 with TRBJ2-3; 7 bases align to TRBD2. CDR3 length: 16 residues. The V and J ends lost 0 bases and 10 bases, in that order; junction bases with no gene match: 13. Germline V gives CDR1 SGHTA, CDR2 FQGNSA. This CDR3 reads CASSLARAGERLAQYF. CDR3 coding DNA: TGTGCCAGCAGCTTAGCGCGGGCGGGAGAGCGGTTGGCGCAGTATTTT.

As concerns this clone: The same CDR3 is also encoded by other DNA sequences in this sample. This chain connects TRBV5-1 to TRBJ2-5; the D gene is possibly TRBD1 (5 bases). In germline, CDR1 is SGHRS, CDR2 YFSETQ. The V and J ends lost 4 bases and 1 base respectively, with 11 bases between them. The CDR3 extends over 14 amino acids. In nucleotides, the CDR3 is TGCGCCAGCAGCCTGGACATTCTCCAAGAGACCCAGTACTTC. Protein product: CASSLDILQETQYF.

The J gene is TRBJ2-1, the V gene TRBV5-6; D unresolved. The CDR3 is made up of 14 amino acids. Per germline, CDR1 SGHDT and CDR2 YYEEEE. Trimming pared 0 bases from V and 7 bases from J, leaving 11 bases between. DNA for the CDR3: TGTGCCAGCAGCTTGGTCCTTTCTAGGAATGAGCAGTTCTTC. Encoded protein: CASSLVLSRNEQFF.

The chain joins TRBV28 to TRBJ2-1; 10 positions match TRBD1. V lost 8 bases and J lost 2; bases outside the gene matches: 3. Per the germline V gene, CDR1 is MDHEN and CDR2 is SYDVKM. The CDR3 runs to 14 residues. The CDR3 spells CASSGTGAYNEQFF. DNA of the CDR3: TGTGCCAGCTCCGGGACAGGGGCCTACAATGAGCAGTTCTTC.

The chain couples TRBV7-3 to TRBJ2-3, with 11 nucleotides matching TRBD2. V was pared by 0 bases and J by 11 bases, with 4 bases of the junction left unmatched. CDR1 and CDR2 (germline): SGHTA, FQGTGA. CDR3 size: 14 residues. The CDR3 is CASSLTLTSGMQYF. The CDR3 DNA is TGTGCCAGCAGCTTAACGTTGACTAGCGGGATGCAGTATTTT.

The V and J genes are TRBV5-6 and TRBJ1-2, with D uncertain. V lost 2 bases, J lost 6 bases, and 11 bases lay in between. CDR1 and CDR2 (germline): SGHDT, YYEEEE. This CDR3 region has 13 residues. The CDR3 DNA follows: TGTGCCAGCAGCTTCGCAGGCATTGATGGCTACACCTTC. Amino acid sequence: CASSFAGIDGYTF.

This sequence joins TRBV15 and TRBJ2-7, with TRBD1 matching 9 bases. The CDR3 spans 13 residues. V was pared by 3 bases and J by 5 bases, with 2 bases of the junction left unmatched. Per the germline V gene, CDR1 is LNHNV and CDR2 is YYDKDF (reference sequence). The CDR3 DNA follows: TGTGCCACCAGCAGGGACAGGGGCCACGAGCAGTACTTC. Its protein product is CATSRDRGHEQYF.

The V call is TRBV9, the J call TRBJ2-7, with TRBD2 matching over 7 bases. With V trimmed by 2 bases and J by 0 bases, 11 bases remained unmatched. This CDR3 contains 17 residues. Looked up from germline, CDR1 is SGDLS and CDR2 is YYNGEE. The CDR3 bases are TGTGCCAGCAGCGTGGGTAGCGGGCAATGGAGCTCCTACGAGCAGTACTTC. Translation: CASSVGSGQWSSYEQYF. The whole variable domain, filled in from reference TRBV9 and TRBJ2-7, reads DSGVTQTPKHLITATGQRVTLRCSPRSGDLSVYWYQQSLDQGLQFLIQYYNGEERAKGNILERFSAQQFPDLHSELNLSSLELGDSALYFCASSVGSGQWSSYEQYFGPGTRLTVT.

This rearrangement joins TRBV18 to TRBJ2-7; 13 positions agree with TRBD2. CDR3 length equals 15 residues. The trim removed 5 bases at V and 4 bases at J, leaving 5 bases unmatched. Germline lookup yields CDR1 KGHSH and CDR2 LQKENI. The chain's CDR3 is CASSAGTSGKYEQYF. The CDR3 coding sequence is TGTGCCAGCTCAGCGGGGACTAGCGGGAAGTACGAGCAGTACTTC. The variable domain in full, with the rest retrieved from reference TRBV18 and TRBJ2-7, is NAGVMQNPRHLVRRRGQEARLRCSPMKGHSHVYWYRQLPEEGLKFMVYLQKENIIDESGMPKERFSAEFPKEGPSILRIQQVVRGDSAAYFCASSAGTSGKYEQYFGPGTRLTVT.

The chain has TRBV5-6 and TRBJ2-3; D is possibly TRBD2 (6 bases). The CDR3 extends over 16 amino acids. The germline CDR1 and CDR2 sequences are SGHDT and YYEEEE. Trimming cost V 4 bases and J 0 bases, with 15 bases left between them. CDR3 amino acids: CASSKTRLGSTDTQYF. CDR3 sequence (DNA): TGTGCCAGCAGCAAGACTAGACTAGGTAGCACAGATACGCAGTATTTT. The variable domain in full, with the rest retrieved from reference TRBV5-6 and TRBJ2-3, is DAGVTQSPTHLIKTRGQQVTLRCSPKSGHDTVSWYQQALGQGPQFIFQYYEEEERQRGNFPDRFSGHQFPNYSSELNVNALLLGDSALYLCASSKTRLGSTDTQYFGPGTRLTVL.

In DNA form, the CDR3 reads TGTGCCAGCTCGAGGGAGATCAATCAGCCCCAGCATTTT. Protein product: CASSREINQPQHF. The gene calls are TRBV18 and TRBJ1-5; unclear D gene. The V gene's germline CDR1 is KGHSH and CDR2 LQKENI. The CDR3 contains 13 residues. V lost 6 bases, J lost 3 bases, and 9 bases lay in between.

V and J are TRBV6-5 and TRBJ1-1, with 7 bases lining up with TRBD1. Trimming took 6 bases from V and 1 from J; bases not matched to a gene: 2. The CDR3 length is 13 residues. Germline loops: CDR1 MNHEY, CDR2 SVGAGI. CDR3 sequence reads: CASSDRENTEAFF. The CDR3 coding sequence is TGTGCCAGCAGCGACAGGGAGAACACTGAAGCTTTCTTT.

The chain recombines TRBV5-4 with TRBJ2-7; D perhaps matches TRBD1 (6 bases). Trimming left V 4 bases short and J 3 bases short, with 11 bases between. The CDR3 totals 13 residues. The germline CDR1 and CDR2 sequences are SGHNT and YYREEE (reference sequence). The CDR3 DNA reads TGTGCCAGCAGCGTACAGGGTCACTACGAGCAGTACTTC. This translates into CASSVQGHYEQYF.

The chain combines TRBV2 with TRBJ2-3; 14 bases line up with TRBD2. CDR1 and CDR2 from the germline V gene are SNHLY and FYNNEI. This CDR3 contains 15 residues. After removal of 8 bases from V and 7 bases from J, the junction contained 8 bases not matched to a gene. CDR3 sequence reads: CASGAGTSGSYTQYF. CDR3 bases: TGTGCCAGCGGCGCTGGGACTAGCGGGAGTTATACGCAGTATTTT. Variable domain in full (rest from reference TRBV2 and TRBJ2-3): EPEVTQTPSHQVTQMGQEVILRCVPISNHLYFYWYRQILGQKVEFLVSFYNNEISEKSEIFDDQFSVERPDGSNFTLKIRSTKLEDSAMYFCASGAGTSGSYTQYFGPGTRLTVL.

The chain has TRBV6-5 and TRBJ2-5, with TRBD1 matching 9 bases. This CDR3 comprises 13 residues. Germline trimming cut 6 bases from V and 6 bases from J; bases unmatched to any gene: 5. CDR1 and CDR2 (germline): MNHEY, SVGAGI. The CDR3 DNA sequence: TGTGCCAGCAGAACACAGGGGGCGAAGACCCAGTACTTC. It yields the protein CASRTQGAKTQYF.

This chain uses TRBV28 with TRBJ1-5; possibly TRBD1 for D (5 bases). The germline CDR1 and CDR2 sequences are MDHEN and SYDVKM. Trimming removed 7 bases from V and 6 bases from J, with 10 bases in between. This CDR3 has 12 amino acids. CDR3 sequence (DNA): TGTGCCAGCACGGGGGGGGGTCAGCCCCAGCATTTT. Its protein is CASTGGGQPQHF.

In regard to this clone: Different DNA sequences within this sample yield the same CDR3. J is TRBJ2-2 and V is TRBV18; tentative D call: TRBD1 (5 bases). Germline values: CDR1 KGHSH, CDR2 LQKENI. V gave up 3 bases and J gave up 1 base, with 9 bases separating them. This CDR3 is 15 amino acids long. The CDR3 is CASSPRQGNTGELFF. For the CDR3, the DNA is TGTGCCAGCTCACCTCGCCAGGGGAACACCGGGGAGCTGTTTTTT.

The gene calls are TRBV5-1 and TRBJ2-5; no definite D call. The CDR3 totals 12 residues. Germline lookup yields CDR1 SGHRS and CDR2 YFSETQ. The germline V and J ends were trimmed by 4 bases and 0 bases, with 4 bases remaining between them. CDR3 region: CASSPYQETQYF. In DNA, the CDR3 is TGCGCCAGCAGCCCGTACCAAGAGACCCAGTACTTC.

V and J are TRBV29-1 and TRBJ1-1; D possibly corresponds to TRBD1 (6 bases). CDR1 SQVTM and CDR2 ANQGSEA come from the germline V gene. This CDR3 contains 13 residues. V lost 7 bases and J 1 base, leaving 13 bases between the germline ends. The CDR3 is CSAAARGNTEAFF. DNA for the CDR3: TGCAGCGCCGCTGCCAGGGGGAACACTGAAGCTTTCTTT.

The V call is TRBV9, the J call TRBJ1-2, with D perhaps matching TRBD1 (6 bases). Per germline, CDR1 SGDLS and CDR2 YYNGEE. Deletions cut 4 bases from V and 2 bases from J, with 24 bases between. CDR3 length: 18 amino acids. The CDR3 bases are TGTGCCAGCAGCCTAGGGCCAGACAGGTCAATTTCAAACTATGGCTACACCTTC. This translates into CASSLGPDRSISNYGYTF.